This TCR beta chain was identified in a study of T cell repertoires in cytomegalovirus infection. TCRdb re-called the reads through MiXCR, storing one row per CDR3 protein. The table has 50,000 to 65,000 distinct CDR3 sequences, over 15% seen once. In the case of this clonotype: Antigen unknown.

The clonotype originates from a human donor in good health (CMV status not recorded). Some clones in this sample may be carry-over from other donors' samples. The sample in question was CD8+ T cells from cultured PBMCs, obtained from culture after CMV antigen stimulation.

This chain's CDR3 is CASRLGSEYTGELFF. CDR3 coding DNA: TGTGCCAGTCGACTGGGGAGCGAATACACCGGGGAGCTGTTTTTT. V and J are TRBV7-9 and TRBJ2-2; a weak D match, TRBD2 (5 bases). Deletions cut 9 bases from V and 3 bases from J, with 17 bases between. Germline values: CDR1 SEHNR, CDR2 FQNEAQ (reference sequence). The CDR3 runs to 15 residues.